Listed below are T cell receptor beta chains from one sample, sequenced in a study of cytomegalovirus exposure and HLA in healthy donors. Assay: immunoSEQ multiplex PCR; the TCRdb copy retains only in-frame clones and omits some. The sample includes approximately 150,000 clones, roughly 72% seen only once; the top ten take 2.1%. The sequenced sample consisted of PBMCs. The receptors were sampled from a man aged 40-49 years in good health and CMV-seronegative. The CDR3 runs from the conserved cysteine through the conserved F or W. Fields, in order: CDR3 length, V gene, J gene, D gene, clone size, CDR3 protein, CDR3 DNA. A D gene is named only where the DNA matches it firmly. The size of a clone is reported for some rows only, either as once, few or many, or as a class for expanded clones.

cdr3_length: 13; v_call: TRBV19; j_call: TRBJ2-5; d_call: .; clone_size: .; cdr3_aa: CASSMDTQETQYF; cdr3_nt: TGTGCCAGTAGTATGGACACCCAAGAGACCCAGTACTTC
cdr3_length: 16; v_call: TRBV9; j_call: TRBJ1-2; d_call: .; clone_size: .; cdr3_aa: CASSVSSVTLNYGYTF; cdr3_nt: TGTGCCAGCAGCGTATCCTCGGTTACCCTTAACTATGGCTACACCTTC
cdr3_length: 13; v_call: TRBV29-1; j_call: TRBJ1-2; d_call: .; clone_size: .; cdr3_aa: CSVEGVFDYGYPF; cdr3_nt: TGCAGCGTTGAAGGGGTTTTTGACTATGGCTACCCCTTC
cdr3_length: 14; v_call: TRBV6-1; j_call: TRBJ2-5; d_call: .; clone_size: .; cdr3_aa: CASRRSEGQETQYF; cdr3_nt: TGTGCCAGCAGGCGTTCGGAGGGGCAAGAGACCCAGTACTTC
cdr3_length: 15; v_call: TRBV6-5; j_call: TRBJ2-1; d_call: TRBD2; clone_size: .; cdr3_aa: CASSYFGTSNNEQFF; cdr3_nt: TGTGCCAGCAGTTACTTCGGGACTAGCAACAATGAGCAGTTCTTC
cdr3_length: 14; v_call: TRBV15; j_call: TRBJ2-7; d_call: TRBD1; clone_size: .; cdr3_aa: CATSRGQGPYEQYF; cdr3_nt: TGTGCCACCAGCAGAGGACAGGGTCCCTACGAGCAGTACTTC
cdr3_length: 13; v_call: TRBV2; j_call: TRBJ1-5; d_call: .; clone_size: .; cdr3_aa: CASSESRVQPQHF; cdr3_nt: TGTGCCAGCAGTGAATCCCGGGTTCAGCCCCAGCATTTT
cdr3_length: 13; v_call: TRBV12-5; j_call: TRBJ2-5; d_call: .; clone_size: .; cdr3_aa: CASGPGSQETQYF; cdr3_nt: TGTGCTAGTGGTCCGGGGTCCCAAGAGACCCAGTACTTC
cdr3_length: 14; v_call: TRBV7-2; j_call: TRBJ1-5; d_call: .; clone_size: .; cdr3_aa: CASSWLGDNQPQHF; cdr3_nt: TGTGCCAGCAGCTGGCTAGGGGACAATCAGCCCCAGCATTTT
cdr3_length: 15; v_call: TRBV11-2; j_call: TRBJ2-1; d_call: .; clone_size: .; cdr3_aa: CASSIGTPAYNEQFF; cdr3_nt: TGTGCCAGCAGCATCGGGACTCCCGCCTACAATGAGCAGTTCTTC
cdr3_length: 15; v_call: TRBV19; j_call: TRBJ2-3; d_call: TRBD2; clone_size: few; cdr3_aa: CASRWTSGGVDTQYF; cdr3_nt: TGTGCCAGTAGATGGACTAGCGGGGGGGTAGATACGCAGTATTTT